Each of the 18 T cell receptor beta chains below was sequenced from the same sample in a study of T cell changes during pregnancy in multiple sclerosis. Measured with immunoSEQ multiplex PCR; TCRdb has only the in-frame clones, and not every one. Counted here are 30,000 to 50,000 clones, about 91% occurring once; the ten biggest clones make up about 0.8%. The sample here was CD4+ T cells from peripheral blood mononuclear cells, taken in the third trimester of pregnancy. The receptors originated from a female donor with multiple sclerosis, enrolled in a pregnancy study.

V gene TRBV19 combines with J gene TRBJ2-5; 11 bases line up with TRBD2. From germline, CDR1 is LNHDA and CDR2 SQIVND (reference sequence). The CDR3 covers 15 residues. Losses at the gene ends were 6 bases for V and 2 bases for J; bases not matched to a gene: 5. CDR3 loop: CASRPLAGVQETQYF. The DNA for the CDR3 is TGTGCCAGTAGGCCACTAGCGGGAGTGCAAGAGACCCAGTACTTC.

The genes are TRBV7-2 and TRBJ2-1; 9 positions agree with TRBD2. The CDR3 totals 16 residues. The V and J ends lost 5 bases and 7 bases, in that order; junction bases with no gene match: 12. CDR1 is SGHTA, CDR2 FQGNSA, per germline. CDR3 sequence (DNA): TGTGCCAGCAGCCCTGCGGCGGGAGGGCCTTGGAATGAGCAGTTCTTC. Protein sequence: CASSPAAGGPWNEQFF.

The V gene is TRBV7-9, the J gene TRBJ1-4; D call uncertain. Trimming removed 5 bases from V and 8 bases from J, with 21 bases in between. Germline V gene lookup returns CDR1 SEHNR and CDR2 FQNEAQ (reference sequence). CDR3 size: 16 residues. CDR3 bases: TGTGCCAGCAGCCCGGAGTGGAGGATGGAGTTGGAAAAACTGTTTTTT. Its translation: CASSPEWRMELEKLFF.

This chain joins TRBV28 and TRBJ2-1; D call uncertain. Per the germline V gene, CDR1 is MDHEN and CDR2 is SYDVKM. The CDR3 length is 12 residues. Trimming shortened V by 3 bases and J by 4 bases, and 4 bases separated the two germline ends. DNA of the CDR3: TGTGCCAGCAGTTTCTTTTACAATGAGCAGTTCTTC. Translating it yields CASSFFYNEQFF. The whole variable domain, filled in from reference TRBV28 and TRBJ2-1, reads DVKVTQSSRYLVKRTGEKVFLECVQDMDHENMFWYRQDPGLGLRLIYFSYDVKMKEKGDIPEGYSVSREKKERFSLILESASTNQTSMYLCASSFFYNEQFFGPGTRLTVL.

V usage is TRBV19 and J usage is TRBJ2-1; 9 nucleotides line up with TRBD2. This CDR3 comprises 18 residues. The germline V gene has CDR1 LNHDA and CDR2 SQIVND (reference sequence). V was pared by 1 base and J by 1 base, with 8 bases of the junction left unmatched. CDR3: CASSIGKAGGKSYNEQFF. The CDR3 DNA follows: TGTGCCAGTAGTATAGGTAAAGCGGGAGGCAAGTCCTACAATGAGCAGTTCTTC. Using reference TRBV19 and TRBJ2-1 for the parts outside the CDR3, the full variable domain is DGGITQSPKYLFRKEGQNVTLSCEQNLNHDAMYWYRQDPGQGLRLIYYSQIVNDFQKGDIAEGYSVSREKKESFPLTVTSAQKNPTAFYLCASSIGKAGGKSYNEQFFGPGTRLTVL.

The V and J genes are TRBV7-9 and TRBJ2-1; 10 bases match TRBD2. CDR1 SEHNR and CDR2 FQNEAQ come from the germline V gene (reference sequence). V lost 2 bases, J lost 13 bases, and 14 bases stayed unmatched. The CDR3 has 16 residues. CDR3 coding DNA: TGTGCCAGCAGCTTAAGGCGGGGCGGGACTAGCGACCCTCAGTTCTTC. As protein: CASSLRRGGTSDPQFF.

The chain couples TRBV5-8 to TRBJ2-3; 8 bases agree with TRBD2. Germline V gene lookup returns CDR1 SGHTS and CDR2 YDEGEE. With V trimmed by 4 bases and J by 8 bases, 9 bases remained unmatched. The CDR3 extends over 14 amino acids. For the CDR3, the DNA is TGTGCCAGCAGCCCGGGGGGGACTGTCGCTACGCAGTATTTT. Translation gives CASSPGGTVATQYF. Full variable domain (rest looked up from reference TRBV5-8 and TRBJ2-3): EAGVTQSPTHLIKTRGQQATLRCSPISGHTSVYWYQQALGLGLQFLLWYDEGEERNRGNFPPRFSGRQFPNYSSELNVNALELEDSALYLCASSPGGTVATQYFGPGTRLTVL.

The V call is TRBV2, the J call TRBJ2-3, with D possibly being TRBD1 (5 bases). V was cut by 7 bases and J by 0 bases, with 14 bases left in between. Per germline, CDR1 SNHLY and CDR2 FYNNEI. This CDR3 has 15 residues. CDR3 in DNA: TGTGCCAGCACAAAGGACAACCCTAGCACAGATACGCAGTATTTT. This codes for CASTKDNPSTDTQYF.

This sequence joins TRBV7-2 and TRBJ1-3, with D unclear. V dropped 1 base and J dropped 0 bases, with 4 bases sitting between them. Germline assignment: CDR1 SGHTA and CDR2 FQGNSA. This CDR3 comprises 14 residues. In DNA form, the CDR3 reads TGTGCCAGCAGCTTAGACAGCTCTGGAAACACCATATATTTT. Translated: CASSLDSSGNTIYF.

This chain uses TRBV27 with TRBJ1-6, with D tentatively TRBD1 (6 bases). V was trimmed by 7 bases and J by 10 bases, leaving 26 bases between them. Germline V lookup: CDR1 MNHEY, CDR2 SMNVEV (reference sequence). CDR3 size: 17 residues. The CDR3 sequence: CASTSDSFPDIDSPLHF. CDR3 nucleotides: TGTGCCAGCACCTCGGACAGTTTCCCCGACATCGACTCACCCCTCCACTTT.

The chain has TRBV10-3 and TRBJ2-1; no reliable D call. The CDR3 extends over 16 amino acids. Germline CDR1 ENHRY, CDR2 SYGVKD. Trimming shortened V by 3 bases and J by 7 bases, and 19 bases separated the two germline ends. CDR3 sequence (DNA): TGTGCCATCAGTGATTTCCGGCGCGAGGCCTGGAATGAGCAGTTCTTC. It codes for CAISDFRREAWNEQFF.

Here the CDR3 reads CASSESRGAGDTQYF. The CDR3 region has the DNA TGCGCCAGCAGTGAGTCGCGGGGGGCTGGAGATACGCAGTATTTT. The chain employs TRBV10-1 and TRBJ2-3; 8 nucleotides align to TRBD2. Germline-derived CDR1 and CDR2 are WNHNN and SYGVQD (reference sequence). The CDR3 contains 15 residues. The V gene end was trimmed by 0 bases and the J gene end by 5 bases; junction bases not matched to a gene: 4.

This chain uses TRBV18 with TRBJ2-7, with D perhaps matching TRBD1 (6 bases). Trimming removed 1 base from V and 5 bases from J, with 12 bases in between. Germline lookup yields CDR1 KGHSH and CDR2 LQKENI. The CDR3 runs 14 residues. The CDR3 is CASSPRTASNEQYF. The CDR3 DNA reads TGTGCCAGCTCACCACGGACAGCTTCCAACGAGCAGTACTTC.

The V call is TRBV6-5, the J call TRBJ2-7; D gene ambiguous. The germline V and J ends were trimmed by 6 bases and 3 bases, with 9 bases remaining between them. From germline, CDR1 is MNHEY and CDR2 SVGAGI. This CDR3 is built from 12 residues. The CDR3 sequence is CASSRRGYEQYF. CDR3 nucleotides: TGTGCCAGCAGCCGGAGAGGCTACGAGCAGTACTTC.

The V and J genes are TRBV11-2 and TRBJ1-3; 8 bases match TRBD1. J gave up 2 bases and V 3 bases, and 3 bases lay outside the gene matches. CDR3 length: 15 amino acids. Germline CDR1 is SGHAT and CDR2 is FQNNGV. CDR3 coding DNA: TGTGCCAGCAGCTTTACAGGGGGAACTGGAAACACCATATATTTT. Protein: CASSFTGGTGNTIYF.

V gene TRBV6-5 combines with J gene TRBJ2-3, with 10 bases identical to TRBD2. The V gene's germline CDR1 is MNHEY and CDR2 SVGAGI. The length of the CDR3 is 15 residues. V trimming: 7 bases; J trimming: 3 bases; junction bases outside the gene matches: 7. In nucleotides, the CDR3 is TGTGCCAGCACCCTCCCTAGCGGGAGAACAGATACGCAGTATTTT. As protein: CASTLPSGRTDTQYF.

As DNA, the CDR3 is TGTGCCAGCAGTACCCTGGCGGGAGCTAACAATGAGCAGTTCTTC. Protein product: CASSTLAGANNEQFF. The V and J genes are TRBV6-4 and TRBJ2-1; 7 nucleotides line up with TRBD2. The germline V gene has CDR1 MRHNA and CDR2 SNTAGT. V was pared by 5 bases and J by 5 bases, with 9 bases of the junction left unmatched. This CDR3 is 15 amino acids long.

The chain recombines TRBV5-1 with TRBJ2-7; the D gene is possibly TRBD1 (5 bases). This CDR3 comprises 15 residues. V was pared by 6 bases and J by 1 base, with 17 bases between. Germline V gene sequence: CDR1 SGHRS, CDR2 YFSETQ. In DNA, the CDR3 is TGCGCCAGCACTCCGGGCGACAGTCAATCCTACGAGCAGTACTTC. It yields the protein CASTPGDSQSYEQYF.